This entry is about one T cell receptor beta chain. Its antigen is currently unknown. This sample is part of a study of T cell repertoires and Cas9 in healthy adults. Looking at the study overall: Characterization of SpCas9-reactive CD4 and CD8 T cells covered multi-effector potency, cytotoxicity and lineage.

Study conclusions and caveats: Reportedly, SpCas9-reactive effector T cell proliferation and function were mitigated by SpCas9-reactive Tregs in vitro.

CDR1 SNHLY and CDR2 FYNNEI come from the germline V gene. The CDR3 runs to 13 residues. J was trimmed by 4 bases and V by 6 bases; bases with no gene match: 5. Libraries were prepared by immunoSEQ multiplex PCR; TCRdb keeps only in-frame clonotypes and omits some of them. Among more than 13,000 clones listed, around 86% were seen once. This TCR came from a human donor in good health. V and J are TRBV2 and TRBJ1-2; 7 bases line up with TRBD1. Source material: Tregs (CD4+, CD25+, CD127-, CD137-, CD154-) from PBMCs; culture status not recorded. CDR3: CASRRQGGYGYTF. CDR3 nucleotide sequence: TGTGCCAGCAGAAGACAGGGAGGCTATGGCTACACCTTC. Variable domain in full (rest from reference TRBV2 and TRBJ1-2): EPEVTQTPSHQVTQMGQEVILRCVPISNHLYFYWYRQILGQKVEFLVSFYNNEISEKSEIFDDQFSVERPDGSNFTLKIRSTKLEDSAMYFCASRRQGGYGYTFGSGTRLTVV.